This TCR beta chain is drawn from a study of blood T cell repertoires in COVID-19. The overall study: Sites in the United States, Italy and Spain provided acute and convalescent COVID-19 samples. T cells, B-cell-depleted T cells, or PBMCs provided the cDNA or gDNA that served as material.

Per the original methods: Amplifying reference gene primers gave estimates of nucleated cell counts. TCRdb keeps only in-frame clones here, not all; method: immunoSEQ multiplex PCR. V, J and clone size were drawn from that table, and D and trimming were deduced from the DNA. The sample has 35,000 to 40,000 clones, just under 75% seen once. The germline V gene has CDR1 SGHAT and CDR2 FQNNGV. J lost 7 bases, V lost 0 bases, and 11 bases had no gene match. CDR3 length: 18 amino acids. Material for sequencing was peripheral blood. The source of this sequence is a man aged 70-80 years with COVID-19, enrolled during active disease. The chain links TRBV11-2 to TRBJ1-6; 8 bases fit TRBD1. The CDR3 loop is CASSLDLLRQGTNSPLHF. CDR3 nucleotides: TGTGCCAGCAGCTTAGATCTGCTCCGACAGGGGACAAATTCACCCCTCCACTTT.